Reported below is one T cell receptor beta chain. This sample is part of a study of OX40 agonist ivuxolimab in advanced cancers. In the study overall: Patients were given ivuxolimab, an antibody that agonizes OX40 (CD134). Ivuxolimab doses were 0.01, 0.1, 0.3, 1.5, 3 or 10 mg/kg every 2 weeks.

The CDR3 covers 16 residues. The germline V gene has CDR1 MDHEN and CDR2 SYDVKM. J was trimmed by 7 bases and V by 5 bases; bases with no gene match: 11. Data came from immunoSEQ multiplex PCR; TCRdb stores just in-frame clones and leaves some out. Of about 17,000 clones in the sample, around 80% are singletons; the top ten hold approximately 30%. Sample: CD4+ or CD8+ T cells sorted from blood, taken in a trial of the OX40 agonist ivuxolimab. This chain links TRBV28 with TRBJ1-4; 9 positions match TRBD1. The clonotype originates from an adult with an advanced solid tumor such as melanoma, head and neck, liver or kidney cancer. The CDR3 region has the DNA TGTGCCAGCAGTCGACCTCCGGGACAGGGAAGTGAAAAACTGTTTTTT. Amino acids: CASSRPPGQGSEKLFF.